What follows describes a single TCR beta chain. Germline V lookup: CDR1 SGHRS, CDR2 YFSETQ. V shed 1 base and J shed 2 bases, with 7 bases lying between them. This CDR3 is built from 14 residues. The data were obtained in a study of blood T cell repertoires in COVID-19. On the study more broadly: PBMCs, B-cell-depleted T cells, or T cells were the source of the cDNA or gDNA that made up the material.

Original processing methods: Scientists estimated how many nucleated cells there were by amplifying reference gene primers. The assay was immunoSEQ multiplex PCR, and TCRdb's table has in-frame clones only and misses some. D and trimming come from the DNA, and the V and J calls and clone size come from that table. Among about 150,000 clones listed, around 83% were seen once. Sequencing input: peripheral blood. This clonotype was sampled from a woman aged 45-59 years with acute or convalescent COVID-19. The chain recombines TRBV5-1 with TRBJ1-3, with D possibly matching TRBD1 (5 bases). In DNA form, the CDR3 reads TGCGCCAGCAGCTTGTCAGGGACTGGAAACACCATATATTTT. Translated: CASSLSGTGNTIYF. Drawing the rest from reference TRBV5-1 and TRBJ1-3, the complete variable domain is KAGVTQTPRYLIKTRGQQVTLSCSPISGHRSVSWYQQTPGQGLQFLFEYFSETQRNKGNFPGRFSGRQFSNSRSEMNVSTLELGDSALYLCASSLSGTGNTIYFGEGSWLTVV.